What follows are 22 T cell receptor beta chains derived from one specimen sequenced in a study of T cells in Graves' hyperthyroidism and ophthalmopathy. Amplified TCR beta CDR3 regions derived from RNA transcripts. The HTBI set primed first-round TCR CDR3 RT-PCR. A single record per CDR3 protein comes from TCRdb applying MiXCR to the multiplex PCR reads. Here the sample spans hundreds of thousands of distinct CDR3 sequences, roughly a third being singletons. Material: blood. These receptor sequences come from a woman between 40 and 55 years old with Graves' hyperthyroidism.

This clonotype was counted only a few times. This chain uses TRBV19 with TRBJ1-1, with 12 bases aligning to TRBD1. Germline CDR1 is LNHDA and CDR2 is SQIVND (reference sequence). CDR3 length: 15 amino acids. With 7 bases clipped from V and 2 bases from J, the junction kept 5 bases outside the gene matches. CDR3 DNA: TGTGCCAGTACCATCGGGACAGGGGGCAACACTGAAGCTTTCTTT. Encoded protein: CASTIGTGGNTEAFF.

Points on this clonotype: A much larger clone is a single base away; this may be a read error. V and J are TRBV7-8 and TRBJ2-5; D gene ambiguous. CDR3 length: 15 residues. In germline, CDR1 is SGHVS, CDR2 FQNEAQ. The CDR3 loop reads CASSLVGQLQETQCF. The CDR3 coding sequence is TGTGCCAGCAGCTTAGTAGGGCAGCTCCAAGAGACCCAGTGCTTC.

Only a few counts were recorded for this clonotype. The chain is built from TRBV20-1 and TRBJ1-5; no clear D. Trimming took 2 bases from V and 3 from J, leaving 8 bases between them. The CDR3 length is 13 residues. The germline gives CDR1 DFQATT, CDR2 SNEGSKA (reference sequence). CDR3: CSARRTDNQPQHF. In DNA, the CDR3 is TGCAGTGCTAGAAGAACAGACAATCAGCCCCAGCATTTT.

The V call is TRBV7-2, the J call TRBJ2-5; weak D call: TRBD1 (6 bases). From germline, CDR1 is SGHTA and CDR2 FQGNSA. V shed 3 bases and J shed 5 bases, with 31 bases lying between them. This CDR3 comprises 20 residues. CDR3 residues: CASSFPRNPGRDNRRETQYF. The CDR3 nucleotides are TGTGCCAGCAGCTTCCCTCGAAATCCGGGACGGGACAACAGGAGGGAGACCCAGTACTTC.

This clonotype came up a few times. CDR3 loop: CASSLGQETYEQYF. The CDR3 bases are TGTGCCAGCAGTTTAGGGCAGGAGACCTACGAGCAGTACTTC. The V gene is TRBV12-3 or TRBV12-4, the J gene TRBJ2-7, with no clear D. V lost 1 base and J 2 bases, leaving 9 bases between the germline ends. The CDR3 sequence is 14 residues long.

CDR3 sequence (DNA): TGTGCCAGCAGGCCTACAGGGGATGAAAAACTGTTTTTT. Protein: CASRPTGDEKLFF. The gene calls are TRBV2 and TRBJ1-4; 7 positions match TRBD1. J was trimmed by 6 bases and V by 6 bases; bases with no gene match: 4. Per the germline V gene, CDR1 is SNHLY and CDR2 is FYNNEI. This CDR3 is 13 amino acids long.

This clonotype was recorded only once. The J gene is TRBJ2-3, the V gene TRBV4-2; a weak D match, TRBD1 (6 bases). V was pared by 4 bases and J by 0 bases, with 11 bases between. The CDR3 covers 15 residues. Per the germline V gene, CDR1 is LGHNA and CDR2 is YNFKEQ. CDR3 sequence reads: CASSRKGDSTDTQYF. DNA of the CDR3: TGTGCCAGCAGCCGAAAGGGGGACAGCACAGATACGCAGTATTTT.

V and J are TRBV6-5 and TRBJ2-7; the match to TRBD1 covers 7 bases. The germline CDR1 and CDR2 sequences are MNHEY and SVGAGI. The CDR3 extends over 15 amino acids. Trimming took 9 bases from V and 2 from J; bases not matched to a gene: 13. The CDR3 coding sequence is TGTGCCAGTAACATCTACAGGGGATCTACCTACGAGCAGTACTTC. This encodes CASNIYRGSTYEQYF.

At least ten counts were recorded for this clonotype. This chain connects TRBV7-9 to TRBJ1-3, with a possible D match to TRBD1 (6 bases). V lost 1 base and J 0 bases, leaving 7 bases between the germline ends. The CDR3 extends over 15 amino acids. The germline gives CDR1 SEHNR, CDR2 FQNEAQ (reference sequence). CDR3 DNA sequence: TGTGCCAGCAGCTTAGGGGACATCTCTGGAAACACCATATATTTT. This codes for CASSLGDISGNTIYF. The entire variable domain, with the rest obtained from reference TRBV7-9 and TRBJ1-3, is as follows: DTGVSQNPRHKITKRGQNVTFRCDPISEHNRLYWYRQTLGQGPEFLTYFQNEAQLEKSRLLSDRFSAERPKGSFSTLEIQRTEQGDSAMYLCASSLGDISGNTIYFGEGSWLTVV.

The CDR3 DNA sequence: TGTGCCAGCAGCTTGCCCCCGGGACAGGGGAGAGGGAACACTGAAGCTTTCTTT. Protein product: CASSLPPGQGRGNTEAFF. The rearrangement links TRBV11-1 to TRBJ1-1, with TRBD1 matching over 10 bases. From germline, CDR1 is SGHAT and CDR2 FQDESV (reference sequence). With 3 bases clipped from V and 1 base from J, the junction kept 11 bases outside the gene matches. The CDR3 sequence is 18 residues long.

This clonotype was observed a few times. The CDR3 DNA reads as TGTGCCAGTAGTATCGGCAGATCTGAAGGCTACACCTTC. This sequence encodes CASSIGRSEGYTF. This chain links TRBV19 with TRBJ1-2; D not resolved. V shed 3 bases and J shed 8 bases, with 13 bases lying between them. The CDR3 sequence is 13 residues long. Germline V CDR1 and CDR2: LNHDA, SQIVND (reference sequence).

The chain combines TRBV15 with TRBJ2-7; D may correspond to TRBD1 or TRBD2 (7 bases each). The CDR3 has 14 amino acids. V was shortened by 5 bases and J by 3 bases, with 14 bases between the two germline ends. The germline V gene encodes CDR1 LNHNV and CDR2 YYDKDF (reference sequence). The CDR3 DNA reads TGTGCCACCAGCGCTGACAGGGACTACTACGAGCAGTACTTC. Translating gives CATSADRDYYEQYF.

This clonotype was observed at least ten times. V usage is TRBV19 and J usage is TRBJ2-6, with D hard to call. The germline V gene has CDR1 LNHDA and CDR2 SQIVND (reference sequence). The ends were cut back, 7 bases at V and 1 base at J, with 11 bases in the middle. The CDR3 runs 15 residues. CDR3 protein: CASMARRSGANVLTF. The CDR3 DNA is TGTGCCAGTATGGCCAGACGATCTGGGGCCAACGTCCTGACTTTC. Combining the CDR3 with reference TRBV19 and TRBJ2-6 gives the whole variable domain DGGITQSPKYLFRKEGQNVTLSCEQNLNHDAMYWYRQDPGQGLRLIYYSQIVNDFQKGDIAEGYSVSREKKESFPLTVTSAQKNPTAFYLCASMARRSGANVLTFGAGSRLTVL.

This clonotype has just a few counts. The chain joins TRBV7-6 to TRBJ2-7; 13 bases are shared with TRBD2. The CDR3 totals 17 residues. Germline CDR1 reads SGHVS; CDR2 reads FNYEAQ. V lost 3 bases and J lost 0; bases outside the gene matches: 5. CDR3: CASSLGTSGGGSYEQYF. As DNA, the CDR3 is TGTGCCAGCAGCTTGGGTACTAGCGGGGGGGGCTCCTACGAGCAGTACTTC.

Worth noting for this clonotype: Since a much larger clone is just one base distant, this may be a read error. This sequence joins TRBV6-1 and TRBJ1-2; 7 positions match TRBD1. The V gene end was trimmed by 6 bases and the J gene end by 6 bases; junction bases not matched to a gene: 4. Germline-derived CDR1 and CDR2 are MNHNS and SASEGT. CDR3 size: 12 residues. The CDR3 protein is CASSVGQDGYTF. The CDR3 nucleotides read TGTGCCAGCAGCGTAGGACAGGATGGCTACACCTTC.

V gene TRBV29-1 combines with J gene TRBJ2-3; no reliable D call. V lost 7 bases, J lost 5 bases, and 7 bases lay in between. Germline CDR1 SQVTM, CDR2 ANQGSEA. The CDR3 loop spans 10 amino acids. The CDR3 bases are TGCAGCGCCACGGGAGATACGCAGTATTTT. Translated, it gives CSATGDTQYF.

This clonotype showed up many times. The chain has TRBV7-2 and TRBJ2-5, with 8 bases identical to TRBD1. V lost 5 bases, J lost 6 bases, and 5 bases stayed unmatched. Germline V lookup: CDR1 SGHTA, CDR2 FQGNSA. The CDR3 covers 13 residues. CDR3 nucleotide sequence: TGTGCCAGCAGCCCTGGACAGGGTCAGACCCAGTACTTC. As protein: CASSPGQGQTQYF.

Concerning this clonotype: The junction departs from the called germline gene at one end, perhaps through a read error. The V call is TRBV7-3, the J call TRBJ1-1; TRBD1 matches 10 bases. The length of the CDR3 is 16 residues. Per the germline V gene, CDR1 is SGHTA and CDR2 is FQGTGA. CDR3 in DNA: TGCGCCAGCAGCCAAGTCGACAGGGGGCCTGACACTGAAGCTTTCTTT. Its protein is CASSQVDRGPDTEAFF.

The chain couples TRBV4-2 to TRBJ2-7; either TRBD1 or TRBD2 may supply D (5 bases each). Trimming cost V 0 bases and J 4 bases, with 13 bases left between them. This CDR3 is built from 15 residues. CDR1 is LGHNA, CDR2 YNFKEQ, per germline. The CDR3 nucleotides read TGTGCCAGCAGCCAAGATTACCCGGGGCCGTACGAGCAGTACTTC. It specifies CASSQDYPGPYEQYF.

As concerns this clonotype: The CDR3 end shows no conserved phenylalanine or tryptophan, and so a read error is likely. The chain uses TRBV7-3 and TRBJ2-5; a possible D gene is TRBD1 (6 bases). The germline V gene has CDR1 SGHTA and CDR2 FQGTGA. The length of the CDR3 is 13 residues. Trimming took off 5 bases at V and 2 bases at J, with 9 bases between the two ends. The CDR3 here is CASSRDRQETQYV. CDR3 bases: TGTGCCAGCAGCAGAGACAGGCAAGAGACCCAGTACGTC.

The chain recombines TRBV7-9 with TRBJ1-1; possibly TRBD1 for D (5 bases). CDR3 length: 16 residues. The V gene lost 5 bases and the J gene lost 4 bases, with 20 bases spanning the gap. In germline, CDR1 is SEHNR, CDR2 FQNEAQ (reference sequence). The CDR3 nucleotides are TGTGCCAGCAGCCAAGAAGGGACCGCCCCCGGCACTGAAGCTTTCTTT. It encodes CASSQEGTAPGTEAFF.

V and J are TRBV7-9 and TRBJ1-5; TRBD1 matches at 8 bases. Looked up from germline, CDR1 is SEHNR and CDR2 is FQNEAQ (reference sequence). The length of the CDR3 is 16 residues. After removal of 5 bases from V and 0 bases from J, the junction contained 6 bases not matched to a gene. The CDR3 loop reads CASSGPGGNSNQPQHF. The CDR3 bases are TGTGCCAGCAGCGGGCCAGGGGGCAATAGCAATCAGCCCCAGCATTTT.